The clone carrying this T cell receptor beta chain has just a few counts. Its antigen is still unknown. The table came from immunoSEQ multiplex PCR; TCRdb's copy has only in-frame clones and leaves some out. Of 13,000 to 15,000 clones listed, under 80% were seen once; the top ten hold roughly a sixth. These data come from a study of CD4+ T cells in melanoma. General study points: A reported correlation linked neoantigen-specific CD4+ T cells to CD8+, macrophage and B cell function. Neoantigen-specific CD4+ T cells in melanoma reportedly had diverse differentiation states.

V lost 0 bases to trimming and J lost 2 bases, with 8 bases between them. CDR1 is SGHRS, CDR2 YFSETQ, per germline. CDR3 length equals 14 residues. Sequenced: cells from a culture (not recorded whether cultured in vitro). The TCR comes from a human donor with melanoma. This chain connects TRBV5-1 to TRBJ2-5; a possible D gene is TRBD1 (6 bases). DNA of the CDR3: TGCGCCAGCAGCTTGGCGGACAGTCAAGAGACCCAGTACTTC. Its protein is CASSLADSQETQYF.